This T cell receptor (beta chain) was sequenced during a study of naive and memory T cell subsets. This clonotype was counted only a few times. The antigen remains undetermined. Study-wide results and caveats: Diversity fell and Gini index rose from naive through CM, EM, EMRA. Naive repertoires, especially CD8, held a few larger clonotypes, possibly memory cells re-expressing CD45RA. Expression changes during T cell differentiation may affect RNA-based TCR counts.

V was pared by 5 bases and J by 7 bases, with 10 bases of the junction left unmatched. Per the germline V gene, CDR1 is SGHVS and CDR2 is FNYEAQ. The CDR3 has 15 amino acids. An equimolar mix of two oligonucleotides served as the beta constant-region primer for TRBC1 and TRBC2. The ligated cDNA underwent four PCR rounds using SP2 and nested alpha and beta constant-region primers. TCRdb used MiXCR to reprocess the UMI-ligation and nested PCR reads, holding one entry per CDR3 protein. There are under 150,000 distinct CDR3 sequences in the sample; around 21% occur only once, and roughly 0.6% lies in the top ten.

The V and J genes are TRBV7-6 and TRBJ2-1, with 8 nucleotides matching TRBD1. Sequencing used naive CD8+ T cells from blood. This sequence originates from a human donor in good health. The CDR3 bases are TGTGCCAGCAGCCCGCCGGACAGGGTCTGGAATGAGCAGTTCTTC. This translates into CASSPPDRVWNEQFF.